The clone carrying this T cell receptor beta chain was detected ten times or more. The antigen remains unidentified. The entry originates in a study of CD8 T cells in ankylosing spondylitis. The study, taken as a whole, reports: According to the report, clones linked to the disease were significantly enriched in matched synovial fluid samples taken from ankylosing spondylitis patients. Disease-linked clones bore a CD8+ phenotype, appearing relatively rarely in peripheral blood. Reactive arthritis synovial fluid and blood were previously reported to contain some motif variants.

The CDR3 loop spans 11 amino acids. V lost 4 bases and J lost 5, with 5 bases in between. Molecular-barcoded quantitative 5'-RACE produced these TCR beta libraries. TCRdb re-analysed the 5' RACE reads in MiXCR, keeping a single row per CDR3 protein. The sample consists of some 100,000 distinct CDR3 sequences, about 8% of them appearing once. Sequences were obtained from blood, either unsorted or a sorted T cell fraction (not recorded which). This chain connects TRBV12-3 or TRBV12-4 to TRBJ1-1, with D hard to call. The TCR originated in a male donor with ankylosing spondylitis or in good health (not recorded which). CDR3 region: CASSYFTEAFF. The CDR3 bases are TGTGCCAGCAGTTACTTTACTGAAGCTTTCTTT.